This T cell receptor (beta chain) was captured in a study of cytomegalovirus exposure and HLA in healthy donors. General study findings and limits: A later look showed TCR association rates differing by HLA locus, highest for DRB1 and lowest for HLA-C. Earlier analysis yielded a pattern in which most TCR beta V segments were productive about 90% or about 30% of the time.

Primers included in the PCR were 60 Vbeta and 13 Jbeta primers. The table came from immunoSEQ multiplex PCR; TCRdb's copy has only in-frame clones and leaves some out. Seen here are 110,000 to 150,000 clones, roughly 10% observed once, and the top ten hold 1.8%. This CDR3 comprises 15 residues. Germline values: CDR1 MDHEN, CDR2 SYDVKM. The V and J ends lost 4 bases and 2 bases respectively, with 13 bases between them. Worth noting for this clone: Its antigen is undetermined.

The receptor was isolated from a man in his forties or fifties in good health and CMV-seronegative. The specimen sequenced was PBMCs. V usage is TRBV28 and J usage is TRBJ2-3; the D gene is possibly TRBD1 (5 bases). CDR3 coding DNA: TGTGCCAGCAGTTCAGCAGGGTTAACCACAGATACGCAGTATTTT. This gives the protein CASSSAGLTTDTQYF.